This TCR beta chain is from a study of blood T cell repertoires in COVID-19. At the level of the study: Sources were T cells, B-cell-depleted T cells, or PBMCs; the material itself was cDNA or gDNA.

Followed over time, Seattle patients had been enrolled while infection was active. CDR1 and CDR2 (germline): MNHEY, SVGAGI. There are 14 residues in the CDR3. Trimming removed 7 bases from V and 4 bases from J; junction bases left unmatched: 6. The table came from immunoSEQ multiplex PCR; TCRdb's copy has only in-frame clones and leaves some out. The sample gives approximately 36,000 clones, just under 75% of which show up once; 10% to 13% is in the top ten. Sequencing input: peripheral blood. The receptor was isolated from a man between 65 and 85 years old with COVID-19, enrolled during active disease. This chain uses TRBV6-5 with TRBJ1-5; 8 bases map to TRBD1. The CDR3 nucleotides are TGTGCCAGCACGCTAGGACAGGGTAATCAGCCCCAGCATTTT. This codes for CASTLGQGNQPQHF.